Detailed here is one T cell receptor (beta chain). This entry comes from a study of blood T cell repertoires in COVID-19. Per the authors' pipeline: Estimated nucleated cell counts came from reference gene primer amplification. The method was immunoSEQ multiplex PCR; TCRdb's version includes in-frame clones alone and lacks a portion of them. That table gives V, J and clone size, and the DNA gave D and trimming. The table lists roughly 150,000 clones, about 83% of them singletons. The CDR3 contains 15 residues. The ends lost 0 bases at V and 9 bases at J; junction bases unmatched: 4. From germline, CDR1 is LNHDA and CDR2 SQIVND (reference sequence).

Sequencing used peripheral blood. The chain couples TRBV19 to TRBJ2-1; 11 bases align to TRBD2. This clonotype was sampled from a woman between 70 and 85 years old who had recovered from COVID-19. The CDR3 nucleotides read TGTGCCAGTAGTATAGATCGGGGGACTAGCGGTGAGCAGTTCTTC. Translated, it gives CASSIDRGTSGEQFF.